Included here is one T cell receptor beta chain sequence, with context. Its target antigen remains unknown. The record has no base qualities; no much larger clone is one base away. Whole blood was collected in K2EDTA tubes by collaborating institutions according to the institutions' own protocols. Collaborator samples were shipped for TCRbeta analysis as frozen whole blood, isolated PBMCs, or DNA extracted from either sample type. These data are taken from a study of blood T cell repertoires in COVID-19 (dated by TCRdb to the early 2020s). Study-wide context: Samples covering the acute and convalescent phases of COVID-19 were provided by collaborators in the United States, Italy and Spain. Where HLA class I and class II types were available, the types were taken from metadata supplied by the sample provider, not from assay-based typing. The sample metadata nearly always contained a de-identified subject ID, COVID-19 status, age in years and sex. The material from the prospective study consisted of cDNA or gDNA derived from T cells, B-cell-depleted T cells, or PBMCs. A freely available public database, intended as a resource for researchers studying the immune response to SARS-CoV-2, is where the repertoires were released. Subjects who had been exposed to COVID-19, were actively infected with it, or had recovered from it provided the deeply sampled blood TCRbeta repertoires that made up the dataset. The samples were drawn from the first 160 participants of the ongoing ImmuneRACE study and from 950 to 1,500 subjects provided by 6 global collaborators. The paper's findings and limits, for the study overall: The quantity of clinical and demographic metadata differed by source and by participant and was supplied without curation.

The immunoSEQ Assay, a bias-controlled multiplex PCR, was used to amplify TCRbeta CDR3 regions from genomic DNA. In the paper's pipeline: Within the assay, amplification of reference gene primers was used to estimate how many nucleated cells each sample contained. To quantify the absolute abundance of each unique TCRbeta CDR3 rearrangement, sequence reads were collapsed and filtered. For each sample, productive Simpson clonality was calculated by taking the square root of Simpson's diversity index across productive rearrangements. What TCRdb holds here is the immuneACCESS table cut down to in-frame rearrangements. Part of the clones is not present; checked against another copy, under half of the missing clones reflect an unresolved V gene, and the others are unexplained. V and J calls and clone size are those listed in that table; D and trimming were worked out from the DNA. This sample has 9,000 to 13,000 clones in its table, and less than 85% of those were observed once. The top ten constitute 9.5% to 15% of the sample.

Sequencing was carried out using peripheral blood. The TCR originated in a human donor in a cohort sampled during active COVID-19.

The CDR3 here reads CATTSVSVTGELFF. Read as DNA, the sequence is TGTGCCACGACTAGCGTTTCAGTCACCGGGGAGCTGTTTTTT. The rearranged segments are TRBV30 and TRBJ2-2, with 8 bases in between that match TRBD2. CDR1 and CDR2 (GTSNPN, SVGIG) derive from the germline V gene (reference sequence). Unmatched junction bases come to 9, with V trimmed by 8 bases and J by 4 bases. The CDR3 has 14 amino acids, counting the end cysteine and phenylalanine. CDR3 DNA only is kept here, 42 bases in frame from base 1.